These T cell receptor beta chains were read from a single sample in a study of shared clonotypes between healthy human individuals. TCRdb's copy holds only in-frame clones and misses some; the assay was immunoSEQ multiplex PCR. This table has about 460,000 clones, 70% to 80% appearing once. The sample comprised PBMCs. The receptor source for this set is a woman between 40 and 55 years old in good health. Some clones in this sample may be carry-over from other donors' samples. The CDR3 runs from the conserved cysteine through the conserved F or W. A D gene is named only where the DNA matches it firmly. Expanded clones are given a class, and other clones once, few, many or no size at all.

clone_size	v_call	j_call	d_call	cdr3_aa	cdr3_nt
NA	TRBV5-6	TRBJ2-3	TRBD2	CASSEIGTSGNTDTQYF	TGTGCCAGCAGCGAAATCGGGACTAGCGGGAACACAGATACGCAGTATTTT
NA	TRBV21-1	TRBJ1-5	NA	CASSKEQGSNQPQHF	TGTGCCAGCAGCAAGGAACAGGGGAGCAATCAGCCCCAGCATTTT
NA	TRBV9	TRBJ2-2	TRBD2	CASSVAGNSGITGELFF	TGTGCCAGCAGCGTAGCTGGGAATAGCGGGATTACCGGGGAGCTGTTTTTT
once	TRBV6-5	TRBJ2-4	NA	CASSYGGRQKNIQYF	TGTGCCAGCAGTTATGGTGGCAGACAGAAAAACATTCAGTACTTC
NA	TRBV7-9	TRBJ2-2	NA	CASSVREPNTGELFF	TGTGCCAGCAGCGTCCGGGAACCGAACACCGGGGAGCTGTTTTTT
NA	TRBV28	TRBJ1-2	TRBD1	CASAPGQTNYGYTF	TGTGCCAGCGCCCCGGGACAGACTAACTATGGCTACACCTTC
NA	TRBV6-5	TRBJ2-5	TRBD1	CASRRQGARETQYF	TGTGCCAGCAGAAGACAGGGGGCGCGGGAGACCCAGTACTTC
NA	TRBV9	TRBJ2-1	NA	CASSVGGTSWYNEQFF	TGTGCCAGCAGCGTAGGAGGAACTAGCTGGTACAATGAGCAGTTCTTC
NA	TRBV19	TRBJ1-5	TRBD1	CASSTTRTGANQPQHF	TGTGCCAGTAGTACTACACGGACAGGGGCGAATCAGCCCCAGCATTTT
NA	TRBV27	TRBJ2-2	TRBD2	CASSLSGLAGAGELFF	TGTGCCAGCAGTTTATCAGGACTAGCGGGCGCCGGGGAGCTGTTTTTT
NA	TRBV11-2	TRBJ2-5	NA	CASSLQGIPLTETQYF	TGTGCCAGCAGCTTACAGGGGATCCCTTTGACGGAGACCCAGTACTTC
many	TRBV7-2	TRBJ2-3	NA	CASSTITDTQYF	TGTGCCAGCAGTACCATTACAGATACGCAGTATTTT
NA	TRBV28	TRBJ2-7	NA	CASSLGVQTYEQYF	TGTGCCAGCAGTTTAGGTGTCCAAACCTACGAGCAGTACTTC
NA	TRBV11-3	TRBJ1-1	NA	CASSLQGFTEAFF	TGTGCCAGCAGCCTACAGGGCTTCACTGAAGCTTTCTTT
NA	TRBV19	TRBJ1-5	NA	CASWADKIQPQHF	TGTGCCAGTTGGGCAGACAAGATTCAGCCCCAGCATTTT
NA	TRBV6-1	TRBJ2-3	NA	CASSEIPYEADTQYF	TGTGCCAGCAGTGAGATCCCCTATGAAGCAGATACGCAGTATTTT
NA	TRBV9	TRBJ2-7	NA	CASSLGPGDIYEQYF	TGCGCCAGCAGCTTGGGCCCAGGGGACATCTACGAGCAGTACTTC
few	TRBV6-1	TRBJ2-7	NA	CASSEGGNGEQYF	TGTGCCAGCAGTGAGGGGGGAAATGGCGAGCAGTACTTC
NA	TRBV5-1	TRBJ2-3	NA	CASSSSTQTDTQYF	TGCGCCAGCAGCTCATCGACTCAGACAGATACGCAGTATTTT
few	TRBV18	TRBJ2-6	NA	CASSPPGQQFNVLTF	TGTGCCAGCTCACCACCAGGACAACAGTTCAACGTCCTGACTTTC
NA	TRBV6-1	TRBJ1-2	NA	CASTLWGSGYTF	TGTGCCAGCACCCTATGGGGTTCTGGCTACACCTTC
NA	TRBV27	TRBJ2-3	NA	CASSSVVATDTQYF	TGTGCCAGCAGCAGCGTGGTGGCGACAGATACGCAGTATTTT
once	TRBV28	TRBJ2-5	NA	CASSAGMGETQYF	TGTGCCAGCAGTGCAGGGATGGGAGAGACCCAGTACTTC
NA	TRBV10-1	TRBJ1-4	NA	CASSESAGVGDINEKLFF	TGCGCCAGCAGTGAGTCGGCCGGTGTCGGGGATATCAATGAAAAACTGTTTTTT
once	TRBV7-2	TRBJ2-7	NA	CASSLTGTWEQYF	TGTGCCAGCAGCTTAACGGGGACCTGGGAGCAGTACTTC
NA	TRBV7-9	TRBJ2-4	NA	CASSLRSQDLAKNIQYF	TGTGCCAGCAGCTTACGGTCCCAGGACCTAGCCAAAAACATTCAGTACTTC
NA	TRBV4-1	TRBJ2-1	TRBD2	CASSPWGLADINRVYNEQFF	TGCGCCAGCAGCCCGTGGGGACTAGCGGATATCAACAGGGTGTACAATGAGCAGTTCTTC
NA	TRBV6-1	TRBJ2-4	NA	CASSKTGEGHIQYF	TGTGCCAGCAGTAAGACAGGGGAGGGTCACATTCAGTACTTC
NA	TRBV19	TRBJ2-7	TRBD2	CASSSGLAGTTYEQYF	TGTGCCAGTAGTTCGGGACTAGCGGGAACTACCTACGAGCAGTACTTC
NA	TRBV30	TRBJ2-7	NA	CAWSTKDRLGSYEQYF	TGTGCCTGGAGTACCAAAGACAGATTGGGCTCCTACGAGCAGTACTTC
NA	TRBV5-6	TRBJ2-2	NA	CASSLASNTGELFF	TGTGCCAGCAGCTTGGCATCGAACACCGGGGAGCTGTTTTTT
once	TRBV7-9	TRBJ2-7	NA	CASSQPGGQGWDEQYF	TGTGCCAGCAGCCAACCGGGCGGGCAGGGTTGGGACGAGCAGTACTTC
NA	TRBV27	TRBJ2-3	TRBD2	CASLPRLAVLSDTQYF	TGTGCCAGCCTCCCTAGACTAGCGGTTTTGTCAGATACGCAGTATTTT
few	TRBV19	TRBJ1-2	NA	CASSTGTRGYGYTF	TGTGCCAGTAGTACTGGTACCAGGGGCTATGGCTACACCTTC
NA	TRBV19	TRBJ2-2	NA	CASSMKAGELFF	TGTGCCAGTAGTATGAAGGCCGGGGAGCTGTTTTTT
NA	TRBV2	TRBJ2-7	NA	CASSPGPIYEQYF	TGTGCCAGCAGTCCGGGACCCATCTACGAGCAGTACTTC
NA	TRBV18	TRBJ2-7	NA	CASSPASGRGYEQYF	TGTGCCAGCTCACCCGCAAGCGGACGGGGCTACGAGCAGTACTTC
NA	TRBV5-1	TRBJ2-7	NA	CASSPLDGGVYEQYF	TGCGCCAGCAGCCCCCTGGACGGTGGGGTCTACGAGCAGTACTTC
NA	TRBV11-3	TRBJ2-3	NA	CASSSRGTDTQYF	TGTGCCAGCAGCTCAAGGGGCACAGATACGCAGTATTTT
NA	TRBV25-1	TRBJ2-7	NA	CASSDRVVAEQYF	TGTGCCAGCAGCGACCGGGTTGTGGCCGAGCAGTACTTC
once	TRBV28	TRBJ1-1	TRBD1	CASSLSDRAAEAFF	TGTGCCAGCAGTTTATCGGACAGGGCCGCTGAAGCTTTCTTT
NA	TRBV29-1	TRBJ1-1	TRBD1	CSVGGAAGQGPAFF	TGCAGCGTGGGGGGAGCCGCGGGACAGGGGCCAGCTTTCTTT
NA	TRBV7-2	TRBJ2-2	TRBD2	CASSSTSGMNTGELFF	TGTGCCAGCAGCTCTACTAGCGGGATGAACACCGGGGAGCTGTTTTTT
NA	TRBV5-1	TRBJ2-5	TRBD2	CASSTGLAQETQYF	TGCGCCAGCAGCACTGGACTAGCCCAGGAGACCCAGTACTTC
NA	TRBV4-1	TRBJ2-1	TRBD2	CASSHMPGGPNEQFF	TGCGCCAGCAGCCACATGCCGGGAGGGCCGAATGAGCAGTTCTTC
NA	TRBV27	TRBJ1-4	NA	CASRGWGTNEKLFF	TGTGCCAGCAGGGGTTGGGGAACTAATGAAAAACTGTTTTTT
NA	TRBV5-8	TRBJ2-7	NA	CASSSPQAGSYEQYF	TGTGCCAGCAGCTCCCCACAGGCTGGCTCCTACGAGCAGTACTTC
NA	TRBV19	TRBJ1-1	TRBD1	CASSTTGKNTEAFF	TGTGCCAGTAGTACGACAGGGAAGAACACTGAAGCTTTCTTT
many	TRBV30	TRBJ1-5	NA	CAWSVRGGFNQPQHF	TGTGCCTGGAGTGTAAGGGGCGGGTTTAATCAGCCCCAGCATTTT
NA	TRBV7-2	TRBJ2-1	TRBD2	CASSLEASGTSDEQFF	TGTGCCAGCAGCTTAGAAGCTAGCGGGACTTCGGATGAGCAGTTCTTC
NA	TRBV30	TRBJ2-7	NA	CAFRGSANHEQYF	TGTGCCTTTCGAGGGAGTGCCAACCACGAGCAGTACTTT
once	TRBV27	TRBJ2-3	TRBD1	CASSWNRGDTQYF	TGTGCCAGCAGTTGGAACAGGGGTGATACGCAGTATTTT